This T cell receptor beta chain was recorded in a study of metastatic and nonmetastatic thyroid tumors. About the study: Peripheral blood and tumor or nodule samples from malignant and benign thyroid patients were compared.

There are 16 residues in the CDR3. V dropped 5 bases and J dropped 4 bases, with 21 bases sitting between them. Germline V gene data show CDR1 as SGHTA and CDR2 as FQGTGA. This clone was seen a single time. Its specificity is unknown. Until they underwent thyroid surgery, no patient had received any treatment. Per the original data handling: The distant-metastasis classifier for papillary thyroid cancer was built from CDR3 differences across clinicopathological groups. With MiXCR, TCRdb reprocessed the PCR reads. These V and J calls rely on TCRdb rather than the paper's analysis. This sample has tens of thousands of clones; 30% occur once, and the top ten carry 32%. Notes on the study in general: Reportedly, malignant thyroid tumors had significantly higher TCR beta diversity than benign nodules, in blood and tumor.

Material for sequencing was blood. This sequence joins TRBV7-3 and TRBJ2-7; weak D call: TRBD2 (7 bases). The source is a female donor with papillary thyroid cancer or a benign thyroid nodule (not recorded which). Some clones in this sample may be carry-over from other donors' samples. CDR3 DNA: TGTGCCAGCAGCCGAGACATTGGGGGGGCGCCGTACGAGCAGTACTTC. Amino acid sequence: CASSRDIGGAPYEQYF.